A single sample gave rise to the 14 T cell receptor beta chains below, sequenced in a study of blood T cell repertoires in COVID-19. TCRdb's table, derived via immunoSEQ multiplex PCR, lists solely in-frame clones and lacks some. The sample consists of about 26,000 clones, under 90% of them appearing once. Sequenced: peripheral blood. The receptors originated from a human donor in a cohort sampled during active COVID-19.

The chain carries TRBV6-2 or TRBV6-3 and TRBJ2-3; the match to TRBD2 covers 14 bases. Germline CDR1 and CDR2: MNHEY and SVGEGT. The CDR3 extends over 18 amino acids. The trim removed 6 bases at V and 0 bases at J, leaving 8 bases unmatched. For the CDR3, the DNA is TGTGCCAGCAGCGTGAAGAGGACTAGCGGGGGGAGCACAGATACGCAGTATTTT. Amino acid sequence: CASSVKRTSGGSTDTQYF.

V is TRBV19 and J is TRBJ1-5; 7 positions agree with TRBD1. The CDR3 consists of 16 residues. V shed 5 bases and J 1 base; nucleotides not matched to a gene: 8. Per the germline V gene, CDR1 is LNHDA and CDR2 is SQIVND (reference sequence). The DNA of the CDR3 is TGTGCCAGTAGTCCCCAAGACAGGGTAAGCAATCAGCCCCAGCATTTT. Translated, it gives CASSPQDRVSNQPQHF.

J is TRBJ1-5 and V is TRBV24-1; D gene ambiguous. V lost 3 bases and J lost 4, with 12 bases in between. Per germline, CDR1 KGHDR and CDR2 SFDVKD. The CDR3 runs 15 residues. Here the CDR3 DNA reads TGTGCCACCAGTGATCGGTCAGGTCCAAATCAGCCCCAGCATTTT. Protein sequence: CATSDRSGPNQPQHF.

The DNA of the CDR3 is TGTGCCATCAGTGGAGCAACCGGGACAGGCTACGAGCAGTACTTC. Amino acids: CAISGATGTGYEQYF. This rearrangement joins TRBV10-3 to TRBJ2-7, with 8 nucleotides matching TRBD1. Germline CDR1 and CDR2: ENHRY and SYGVKD. The CDR3 has 15 amino acids. J was trimmed by 3 bases and V by 4 bases; bases with no gene match: 8.

The chain employs TRBV9 and TRBJ1-5, with D unresolved. The CDR3 extends over 14 amino acids. With 2 bases removed from V and 1 base from J, the gap between germline ends came to 7 bases. Germline V lookup: CDR1 SGDLS, CDR2 YYNGEE. The chain's CDR3 is CASSVTGSNQPQHF. The CDR3 DNA sequence: TGTGCCAGCAGCGTGACGGGGAGCAATCAGCCCCAGCATTTT. Using reference TRBV9 and TRBJ1-5 for the parts outside the CDR3, the full variable domain is DSGVTQTPKHLITATGQRVTLRCSPRSGDLSVYWYQQSLDQGLQFLIQYYNGEERAKGNILERFSAQQFPDLHSELNLSSLELGDSALYFCASSVTGSNQPQHFGDGTRLSIL.

This chain connects TRBV6-2 or TRBV6-3 to TRBJ1-5; D gene uncertain. V was cut by 6 bases and J by 14 bases, with 17 bases left in between. This CDR3 has 12 residues. The germline V gene has CDR1 MNHEY and CDR2 SVGEGT. The CDR3 nucleotides read TGTGCCAGCAGCGGGGAGGGTCCACGGGAGCATTTT. This gives the protein CASSGEGPREHF.

V gene TRBV6-2 or TRBV6-3 combines with J gene TRBJ2-7; 7 bases align to TRBD1. The CDR3 contains 12 residues. Trimming removed 5 bases from V and 3 bases from J; junction bases left unmatched: 1. CDR1 is MNHEY and CDR2 is SVGEGT in the germline V gene. This chain's CDR3 is CASSRQGYEQYF. CDR3 DNA: TGTGCCAGCAGTCGACAGGGCTACGAGCAGTACTTC.

This chain connects TRBV5-4 to TRBJ2-1, with a possible D match to TRBD2 (5 bases). The V end was cut by 1 base, the J end by 6 bases, with 14 bases between. The CDR3 is 15 residues long. The V gene's germline CDR1 is SGHNT and CDR2 YYREEE (reference sequence). The CDR3 protein is CASSLSGISGNEQFF. Here the CDR3 DNA reads TGTGCCAGCAGCTTGTCCGGGATTTCAGGCAATGAGCAGTTCTTC. Combining the CDR3 with reference TRBV5-4 and TRBJ2-1 gives the whole variable domain ETGVTQSPTHLIKTRGQQVTLRCSSQSGHNTVSWYQQALGQGPQFIFQYYREEENGRGNFPPRFSGLQFPNYSSELNVNALELDDSALYLCASSLSGISGNEQFFGPGTRLTVL.

The chain employs TRBV7-9 and TRBJ1-3, with D perhaps TRBD1 (5 bases). Trimming pared 5 bases from V and 2 bases from J, leaving 13 bases between. CDR3 length: 15 residues. CDR1 and CDR2 (germline): SEHNR, FQNEAQ (reference sequence). The CDR3 protein is CASSPEGVTGNTIYF. In DNA form, the CDR3 reads TGTGCCAGCAGCCCCGAAGGGGTGACTGGAAACACCATATATTTT.

This chain uses TRBV9 with TRBJ2-1; TRBD2 matches 11 bases. Germline trimming cut 3 bases from V and 4 bases from J; bases unmatched to any gene: 9. CDR1 is SGDLS and CDR2 is YYNGEE in the germline V gene. The length of the CDR3 is 17 residues. As DNA, the CDR3 is TGTGCCAGCAGCGCCCCGCTTAGCGGGGGGGAGTACAATGAGCAGTTCTTC. Its protein is CASSAPLSGGEYNEQFF. Filled out from reference TRBV9 and TRBJ2-1, the complete variable domain reads DSGVTQTPKHLITATGQRVTLRCSPRSGDLSVYWYQQSLDQGLQFLIQYYNGEERAKGNILERFSAQQFPDLHSELNLSSLELGDSALYFCASSAPLSGGEYNEQFFGPGTRLTVL.

This clone was seen a single time. This rearrangement joins TRBV6-5 to TRBJ1-4; 10 nucleotides match TRBD1. J was trimmed by 4 bases and V by 8 bases; bases with no gene match: 7. The CDR3 has 15 amino acids. CDR1 is MNHEY, CDR2 SVGAGI, per germline. Here the CDR3 reads CASCGDRGSNEKLFF. The CDR3, as DNA: TGTGCCAGCTGCGGGGACAGGGGCAGTAATGAAAAACTGTTTTTT.

The chain recombines TRBV19 with TRBJ1-5, with 9 nucleotides matching TRBD1. CDR3 length: 18 residues. The V gene end was trimmed by 0 bases and the J gene end by 7 bases; junction bases not matched to a gene: 13. Germline CDR1 reads LNHDA; CDR2 reads SQIVND (reference sequence). DNA for the CDR3: TGTGCCAGTAGTATAGAAAGGGACAGGGTAAAATCGTACCAGCCCCAGCATTTT. Translated: CASSIERDRVKSYQPQHF.

This chain joins TRBV19 and TRBJ1-2; 9 bases match TRBD1. This CDR3 is 15 amino acids long. Germline V gives CDR1 LNHDA, CDR2 SQIVND (reference sequence). J was trimmed by 8 bases and V by 7 bases; bases with no gene match: 14. CDR3 DNA: TGTGCCAGTACCCCCCGACCGGACAGGGGAGGAGGCTACACCTTC. Its translation: CASTPRPDRGGGYTF.

The chain employs TRBV10-1 and TRBJ2-2; TRBD2 matches 7 bases. The ends lost 3 bases at V and 0 bases at J; junction bases unmatched: 4. The CDR3 is 16 amino acids. Germline V CDR1 and CDR2: WNHNN, SYGVQD (reference sequence). Here the CDR3 reads CASSDPGLSNTGELFF. Here the CDR3 DNA reads TGCGCCAGCAGTGACCCGGGACTATCGAACACCGGGGAGCTGTTTTTT.